One and the same sample provided the 6 T cell receptor beta chains below, sequenced in a study of cytomegalovirus exposure and HLA in healthy donors. The PCR was carried out with 60 Vbeta primers and 13 Jbeta primers. The table came from immunoSEQ multiplex PCR; TCRdb's copy has only in-frame clones and leaves some out. This listing includes 55,000 to 85,000 clones. The sequenced sample was PBMCs. These receptors came from a female donor in good health and CMV-seropositive.

V is TRBV7-2 and J is TRBJ1-6; 7 bases map to TRBD1. J gave up 4 bases and V 1 base, and 4 bases lay outside the gene matches. CDR3 length: 16 residues. CDR1 is SGHTA and CDR2 is FQGNSA in the germline V gene. The DNA for the CDR3 is TGTGCCAGCAGCTTAGAACAGGGGATTTATAATTCACCCCTCCACTTT. Encoded protein: CASSLEQGIYNSPLHF.

This chain uses TRBV18 with TRBJ2-1, with TRBD2 as a possible D gene (5 bases). The CDR3 runs 15 residues. The V end was cut by 0 bases, the J end by 5 bases, with 11 bases between. CDR1 is KGHSH and CDR2 is LQKENI in the germline V gene. DNA of the CDR3: TGTGCCAGCTCACCACCGCTAGCTTCCGACAATGAGCAGTTCTTC. The encoded protein is CASSPPLASDNEQFF.

This rearrangement joins TRBV29-1 to TRBJ2-7, with 9 bases aligning to TRBD1. V trimming: 5 bases; J trimming: 2 bases; junction bases outside the gene matches: 4. Germline CDR1 SQVTM, CDR2 ANQGSEA. There are 13 residues in the CDR3. Written as DNA, the CDR3 is TGCAGCGTTTTGGGGACAGGGACCTACGAGCAGTACTTC. Amino acid sequence: CSVLGTGTYEQYF.

This rearrangement joins TRBV27 to TRBJ2-2; 10 nucleotides agree with TRBD2. Per the germline V gene, CDR1 is MNHEY and CDR2 is SMNVEV (reference sequence). The CDR3 covers 16 residues. V lost 5 bases, J lost 7 bases, and 10 bases stayed unmatched. CDR3 protein: CASSGRLAGKGGELFF. CDR3 DNA sequence: TGTGCCAGCAGTGGGCGACTAGCGGGCAAAGGCGGGGAGCTGTTTTTT.

This chain links TRBV18 with TRBJ1-1; no definite D call. Germline CDR1 KGHSH, CDR2 LQKENI. V lost 8 bases to trimming and J lost 3 bases, with 13 bases between them. This CDR3 region has 13 residues. Here the CDR3 DNA reads TGTGCCAGCGCCACTGTGGGCGACACTGAAGCTTTCTTT. Amino acids: CASATVGDTEAFF. The entire variable domain, with the rest obtained from reference TRBV18 and TRBJ1-1, is as follows: NAGVMQNPRHLVRRRGQEARLRCSPMKGHSHVYWYRQLPEEGLKFMVYLQKENIIDESGMPKERFSAEFPKEGPSILRIQQVVRGDSAAYFCASATVGDTEAFFGQGTRLTVV.

This CDR3 is CASSPGREVTEAFF. For the CDR3, the DNA is TGTGCCAGCTCACCGGGCAGGGAGGTCACTGAAGCTTTCTTT. The genes are TRBV18 and TRBJ1-1; TRBD1 is a possible D gene (5 bases). Trimming stripped 3 bases from V and 4 bases from J, with 12 bases between. Germline lookup yields CDR1 KGHSH and CDR2 LQKENI. CDR3 length equals 14 residues.